The clone carrying this TCR beta chain has more than one count but fewer than ten. Its antigen is not identified. The sample comes from a study of T cells in localized non-small cell lung cancer. Study-level results: Among the top 100 tumor clones, a median about 57 appeared in adjacent lung.

The CDR3 totals 13 residues. Germline loops: CDR1 GTSNPN, CDR2 SVGIG (reference sequence). Trimming left V 7 bases short and J 3 bases short, with 12 bases between. Assay used: immunoSEQ multiplex PCR; TCRdb lists only in-frame clones, some missing. Altogether around 10,000 clones are present, around 47% being singletons, with the ten largest covering 4.2%. The receptor comes from a woman aged 35-70 years with stage II squamous cell lung carcinoma. This specimen consisted of lymph node tissue, obtained before any cancer treatment. The chain has TRBV30 and TRBJ2-2; D possibly uses TRBD1 or TRBD2 (5 bases each). The CDR3 reads CAYGMGDTGELFF. DNA for the CDR3: TGTGCCTATGGGATGGGGGACACCGGGGAGCTGTTTTTT.